The rows below give T cell receptor beta chains drawn from one sample of a study of long-term antiretroviral therapy in people with HIV. The table came from immunoSEQ multiplex PCR; TCRdb's copy has only in-frame clones and leaves some out. Altogether around 5,000 clones are present, 88% being singletons, with the ten largest covering 5% to 6.5%. The input for sequencing was unsorted PBMCs, taken 1.3 years after starting antiretroviral therapy. The receptor set was obtained from a woman aged 45 to 65 with HIV. CDR3s include the opening cysteine and the closing phenylalanine or tryptophan. A D gene is named only where the DNA matches it firmly. A clone size is listed for some rows: how often the clone was seen (once, few, many), or a class if it is expanded.

cdr3_length d_call clone_size j_call v_call cdr3_nt cdr3_aa
13 - - TRBJ1-6 TRBV19 TGTGCCAGTAGTAGACAGTATAATTCACCCCTCCACTTT CASSRQYNSPLHF
13 - - TRBJ2-3 TRBV7-3 TGTGCCAGCAGCTTAACCCCCGCAGATACGCAGTATTTT CASSLTPADTQYF
18 - - TRBJ1-2 TRBV29-1 TGCAGCGTTGAAGAGAGGTTGGGGCGGGGAGCGGCTAACTATGGCTACACCTTC CSVEERLGRGAANYGYTF
13 - once TRBJ1-2 TRBV7-6 TGTGCCAGCAGCCCCTACTCCGGGGATGGCTACACCTTC CASSPYSGDGYTF
10 - - TRBJ2-5 TRBV29-1 TGCAGCCGAGGGGAAGAGACCCAGTACTTC CSRGEETQYF
15 - once TRBJ2-5 TRBV4-2 TGTGCCAGCAGCCAAGGGGCGGGGGCCTTAGAGACCCAGTACTTC CASSQGAGALETQYF
14 - - TRBJ1-6 TRBV30 TGTGCCTGGAGCCCAGGAAAGGTCATCTCACCCCTCCACTTT CAWSPGKVISPLHF
13 - - TRBJ1-4 TRBV6-5 TGTGCCAGCAGTCCCCCGGGATTGAGTCAGCTGTTTTTT CASSPPGLSQLFF
14 - - TRBJ1-4 TRBV30 TGTGCCTGGAGTCCGGACGTCCATAATGAAAAACTGTTTTTT CAWSPDVHNEKLFF
14 - - TRBJ1-2 TRBV5-6 TGTGCCAGCAGCCCGGTCTTACTTAACTATGGCTACACCTTC CASSPVLLNYGYTF
13 - - TRBJ1-2 TRBV18 TGTGCCAGCTCACCAGAGACATACTATGGCTACACCTTC CASSPETYYGYTF
15 - - TRBJ1-3 TRBV5-4 TGTGCCAGCAGCTCCACAACGGCCTCTGGAAACACCATATATTTT CASSSTTASGNTIYF
14 TRBD1 - TRBJ2-7 TRBV5-1 TGCGCCAGCAGCCTTGGGACAGGGACCTACGAGCAGTACTTC CASSLGTGTYEQYF
14 - - TRBJ2-2 TRBV10-1 TGCGCCAGCAGTGGACGACAGGACACCGGGGAGCTGTTTTTT CASSGRQDTGELFF
16 TRBD1 - TRBJ1-2 TRBV19 TGTGCCAGTAGATCCGGGACAGGGGGCAGAGACTATGGCTACACCTTC CASRSGTGGRDYGYTF
18 TRBD1 - TRBJ1-2 TRBV2 TGTGCCAGCAGTGACGATGGGCTACAACAGGGGACGTTTGATGGCTACACCTTC CASSDDGLQQGTFDGYTF
14 TRBD1 - TRBJ1-1 TRBV2 TGTGCCAGCAGTGAAGCTGGGGACAGGGGTGAAGCTTTCTTT CASSEAGDRGEAFF
14 - - TRBJ1-1 TRBV7-6 TGTGCCAGCAGCTTAGAGCCCGGAGTCACTGAAGCTTTCTTT CASSLEPGVTEAFF
13 TRBD1 - TRBJ1-5 TRBV30 TGTGCCTGTACAGGGGAGGCCAATCAGCCCCAGCATTTT CACTGEANQPQHF
14 - - TRBJ2-7 TRBV5-1 TGCGCCAGCAGTTTCTGGACAGACGCCTACGAGCAGTACTTC CASSFWTDAYEQYF
14 - once TRBJ2-5 TRBV28 TGTGCCAGCAGTTTGTGGGCAGGGGACGTGACCCAGTACTTC CASSLWAGDVTQYF
16 TRBD2 - TRBJ2-3 TRBV7-3 TGTGCCAGCAGCCGCGCGGTCGGGGGGGGCACAGATACGCAGTATTTT CASSRAVGGGTDTQYF
16 TRBD1 - TRBJ2-3 TRBV5-8 TGTGCCAGCAGCTTGGCCCGACAGGGGAGCACAGATACGCAGTATTTT CASSLARQGSTDTQYF
15 TRBD1 - TRBJ2-1 TRBV5-5 TGTGCCAGCAGCTTGGGGCAGGGGGCCGCCAATGAGCAGTTCTTC CASSLGQGAANEQFF
13 - few TRBJ1-1 TRBV28 TGTGCCAGCAGTGGGGGGCGCGCGAGGGAGTTTTCCTTT CASSGGRAREFSF
16 - - TRBJ1-3 TRBV12-5 TGTGCTAGTGGTTTGGTACAAAAAGGGGCTGGAAACACCATATATTTT CASGLVQKGAGNTIYF
15 TRBD2 - TRBJ2-5 TRBV6-1 TGTGCCAGCAGTGAAGTAGCGGGTGGCGGCGAGACCCAGTACTTC CASSEVAGGGETQYF
16 TRBD2 - TRBJ2-3 TRBV9 TGTGCCAGCAGCGTAGAAGGGAGGGCAGGAGCAGATACGCAGTATTTT CASSVEGRAGADTQYF
16 - - TRBJ2-5 TRBV5-1 TGCGCCAGCAGCTTGGGGAGGCCAGGACGTCAAGAGACCCAGTACTTC CASSLGRPGRQETQYF
16 - - TRBJ2-3 TRBV19 TGTGCCAGTAGTATAGGTGGGACCTCTCGCACAGATACGCAGTATTTT CASSIGGTSRTDTQYF
16 TRBD2 - TRBJ2-7 TRBV5-3 TGTGCCAGAAGCTTGGATGTACCACTAGCGGACTACGAGCAGTACTTC CARSLDVPLADYEQYF
16 TRBD1 - TRBJ1-4 TRBV5-1 TGCGCCAGCAGCCGAGGACAGGGGGCAGCTAATGAAAAACTGTTTTTT CASSRGQGAANEKLFF
13 - once TRBJ1-2 TRBV18 TGTGCCAGCGACCCCGGACAGCCGCCCGGCTACACCTTC CASDPGQPPGYTF
14 - - TRBJ1-3 TRBV7-2 TGTGCCAGCAGCTTAGTGAAACCCGGAAACACCATATATTTT CASSLVKPGNTIYF
15 - - TRBJ1-6 TRBV5-4 TGTGCCAGCAGCTTTTTAGGGGTGTTGGGGTCACCCCTCCACTTT CASSFLGVLGSPLHF
14 - - TRBJ1-5 TRBV27 TGTGCCAGCAAGGATGGGGGACTCAATCAGCCCCAGCATTTT CASKDGGLNQPQHF
16 TRBD2 - TRBJ2-3 TRBV2 TGTGCCAGCAGTGAGGGGGGGTCCTTTTCCACAGATACGCAGTATTTT CASSEGGSFSTDTQYF
18 - - TRBJ1-2 TRBV5-5 TGTGCCAGCAGCTACGCCATCCAAACAGGTACTCCCAGCTATGGCTACACCTTC CASSYAIQTGTPSYGYTF
16 TRBD2 few TRBJ2-1 TRBV13 TGTGCCAGCAGCCTAGGACTAGCGGACTATTACAATGAGCAGTTCTTC CASSLGLADYYNEQFF
13 - - TRBJ1-2 TRBV29-1 TGCAGCGCGGAAGGGGGGGAGAGGTATGGCTACACCTTC CSAEGGERYGYTF
17 - - TRBJ1-3 TRBV28 TGTGCCAGCAGTTTATTTCTGGGGGGGATTACCGGAAACACCATATATTTT CASSLFLGGITGNTIYF
16 TRBD2 - TRBJ2-3 TRBV6-1 TGTGCCAGCAGTGTTACGGCGGGGGGCAGCACAGATACGCAGTATTTT CASSVTAGGSTDTQYF
16 TRBD1 - TRBJ1-5 TRBV7-9 TGTGCCAGCAGCTTAGATGACAGGGGGCCGAATCAGCCCCAGCATTTT CASSLDDRGPNQPQHF